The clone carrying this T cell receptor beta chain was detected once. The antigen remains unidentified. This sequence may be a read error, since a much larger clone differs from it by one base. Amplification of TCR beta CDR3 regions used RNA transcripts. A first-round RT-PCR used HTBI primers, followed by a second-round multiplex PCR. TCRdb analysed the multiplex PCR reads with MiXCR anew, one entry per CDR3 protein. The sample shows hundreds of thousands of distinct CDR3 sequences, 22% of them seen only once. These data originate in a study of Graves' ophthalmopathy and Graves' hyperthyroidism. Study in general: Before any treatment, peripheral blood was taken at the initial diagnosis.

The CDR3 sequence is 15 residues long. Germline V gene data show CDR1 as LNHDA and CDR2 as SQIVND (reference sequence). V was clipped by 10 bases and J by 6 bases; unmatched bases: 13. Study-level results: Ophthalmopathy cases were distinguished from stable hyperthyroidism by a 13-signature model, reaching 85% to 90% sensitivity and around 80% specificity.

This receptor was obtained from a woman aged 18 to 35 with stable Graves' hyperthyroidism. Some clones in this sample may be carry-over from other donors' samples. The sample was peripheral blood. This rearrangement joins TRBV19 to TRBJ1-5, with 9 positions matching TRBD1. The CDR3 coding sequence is TGTGCCATTACCACCGGACAGGGGTGGGTTCAGCCCCAGCATTTT. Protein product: CAITTGQGWVQPQHF.